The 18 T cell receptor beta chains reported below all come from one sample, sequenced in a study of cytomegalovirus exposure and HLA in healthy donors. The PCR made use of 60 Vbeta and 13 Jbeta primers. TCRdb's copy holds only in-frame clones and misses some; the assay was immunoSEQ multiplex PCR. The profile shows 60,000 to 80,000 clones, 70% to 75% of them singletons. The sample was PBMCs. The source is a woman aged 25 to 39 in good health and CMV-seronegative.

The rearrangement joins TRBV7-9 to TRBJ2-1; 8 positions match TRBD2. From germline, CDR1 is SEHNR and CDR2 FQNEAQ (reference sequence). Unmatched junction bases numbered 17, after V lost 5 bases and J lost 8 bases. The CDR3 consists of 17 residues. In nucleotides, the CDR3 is TGTGCCAGCAGCGCTCCCGGGGTCGGGAGGGCCGGGGATGAGCAGTTCTTC. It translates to CASSAPGVGRAGDEQFF. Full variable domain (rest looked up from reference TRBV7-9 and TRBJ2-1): DTGVSQNPRHKITKRGQNVTFRCDPISEHNRLYWYRQTLGQGPEFLTYFQNEAQLEKSRLLSDRFSAERPKGSFSTLEIQRTEQGDSAMYLCASSAPGVGRAGDEQFFGPGTRLTVL.

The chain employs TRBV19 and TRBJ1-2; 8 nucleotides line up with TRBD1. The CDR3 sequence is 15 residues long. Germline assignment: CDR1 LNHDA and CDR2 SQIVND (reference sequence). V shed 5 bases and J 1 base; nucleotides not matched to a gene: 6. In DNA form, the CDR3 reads TGTGCCAGTAGTGCTGGGACAGGCATTAACTATGGCTACACCTTC. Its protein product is CASSAGTGINYGYTF.

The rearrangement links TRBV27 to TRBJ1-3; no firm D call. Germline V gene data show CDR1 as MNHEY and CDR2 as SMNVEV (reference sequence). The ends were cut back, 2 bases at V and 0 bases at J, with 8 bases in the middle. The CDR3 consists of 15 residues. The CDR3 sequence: CASSLRGTSGNTIYF. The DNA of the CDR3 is TGTGCCAGCAGTTTACGGGGAACCTCTGGAAACACCATATATTTT.

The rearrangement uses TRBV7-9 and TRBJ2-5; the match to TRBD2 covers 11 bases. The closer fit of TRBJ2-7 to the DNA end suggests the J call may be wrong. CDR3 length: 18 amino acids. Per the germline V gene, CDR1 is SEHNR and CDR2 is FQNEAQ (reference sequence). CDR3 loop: CASSLALKAIAGGTEQYF. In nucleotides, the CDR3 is TGTGCCAGCAGCTTAGCGCTCAAGGCCATAGCGGGAGGGACCGAGCAGTACTTC.

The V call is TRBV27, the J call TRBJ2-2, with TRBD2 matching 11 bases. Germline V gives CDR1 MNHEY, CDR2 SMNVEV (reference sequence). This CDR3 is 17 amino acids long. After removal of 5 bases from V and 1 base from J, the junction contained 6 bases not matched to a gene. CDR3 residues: CASSKLAGALNTGELFF. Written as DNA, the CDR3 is TGTGCCAGCAGTAAACTAGCGGGGGCCTTGAACACCGGGGAGCTGTTTTTT.

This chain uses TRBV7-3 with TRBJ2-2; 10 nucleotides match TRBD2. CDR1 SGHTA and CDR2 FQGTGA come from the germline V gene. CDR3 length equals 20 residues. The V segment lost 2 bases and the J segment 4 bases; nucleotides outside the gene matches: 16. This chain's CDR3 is CASSLLGLAGERTLTGELFF. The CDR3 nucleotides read TGTGCCAGCAGCTTATTAGGGCTAGCGGGAGAGAGGACACTCACCGGGGAGCTGTTTTTT.

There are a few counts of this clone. The CDR3, as DNA: TGTGCCAGCAGTCCAACGACAGACCACTACGAGCAGTACGTC. As protein: CASSPTTDHYEQYV. The chain couples TRBV7-9 to TRBJ2-7, with D maybe TRBD1 (5 bases). There are 14 residues in the CDR3. V was shortened by 6 bases and J by 3 bases, with 15 bases between the two germline ends. Germline CDR1 and CDR2: SEHNR and FQNEAQ (reference sequence).

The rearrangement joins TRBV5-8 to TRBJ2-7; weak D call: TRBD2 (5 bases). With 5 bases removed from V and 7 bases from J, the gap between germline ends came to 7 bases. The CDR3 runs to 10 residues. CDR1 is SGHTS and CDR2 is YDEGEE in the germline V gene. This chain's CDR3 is CASSSGEQYF. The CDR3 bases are TGTGCCAGCAGTTCGGGGGAGCAGTACTTC.

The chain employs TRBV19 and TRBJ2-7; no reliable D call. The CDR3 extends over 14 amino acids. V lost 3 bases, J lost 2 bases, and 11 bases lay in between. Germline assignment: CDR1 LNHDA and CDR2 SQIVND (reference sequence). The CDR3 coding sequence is TGTGCCAGTAGTATCTCCACAGCCACCTACGAGCAGTACTTC. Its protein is CASSISTATYEQYF.

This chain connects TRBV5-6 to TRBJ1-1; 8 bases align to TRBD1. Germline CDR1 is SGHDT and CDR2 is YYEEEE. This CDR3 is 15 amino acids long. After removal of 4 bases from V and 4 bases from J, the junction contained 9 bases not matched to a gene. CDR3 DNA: TGTGCCAGCAGCCAAATAAATCAGGGGGCCACTGAAGCTTTCTTT. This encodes CASSQINQGATEAFF.

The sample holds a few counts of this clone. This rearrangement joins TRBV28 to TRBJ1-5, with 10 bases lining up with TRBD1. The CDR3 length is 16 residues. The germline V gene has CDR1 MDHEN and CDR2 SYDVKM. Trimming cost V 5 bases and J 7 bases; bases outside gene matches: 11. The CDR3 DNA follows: TGTGCCAGCAGTCACAGCGGACAGGGGGATTGGCAGCCCCAGCATTTT. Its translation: CASSHSGQGDWQPQHF.

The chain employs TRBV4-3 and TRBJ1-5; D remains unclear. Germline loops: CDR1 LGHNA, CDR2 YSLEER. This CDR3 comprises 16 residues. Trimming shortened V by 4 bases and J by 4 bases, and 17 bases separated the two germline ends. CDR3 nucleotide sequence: TGCGCCAGCAGCCGTGACCCGGGAATAGGGAATCAGCCCCAGCATTTT. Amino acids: CASSRDPGIGNQPQHF.

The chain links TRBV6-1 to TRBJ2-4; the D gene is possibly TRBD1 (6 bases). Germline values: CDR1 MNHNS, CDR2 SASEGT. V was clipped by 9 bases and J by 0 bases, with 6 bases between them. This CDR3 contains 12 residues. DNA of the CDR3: TGTGCCAGGGACAGAGCCAAAAACATTCAGTACTTC. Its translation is CARDRAKNIQYF.

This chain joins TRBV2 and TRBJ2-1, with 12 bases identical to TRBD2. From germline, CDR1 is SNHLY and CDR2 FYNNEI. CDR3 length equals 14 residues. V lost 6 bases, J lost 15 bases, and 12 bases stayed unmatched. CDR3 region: CASRGTSGPVPPFF. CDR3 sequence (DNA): TGTGCCAGCAGGGGGACTAGCGGGCCCGTTCCCCCGTTCTTC.

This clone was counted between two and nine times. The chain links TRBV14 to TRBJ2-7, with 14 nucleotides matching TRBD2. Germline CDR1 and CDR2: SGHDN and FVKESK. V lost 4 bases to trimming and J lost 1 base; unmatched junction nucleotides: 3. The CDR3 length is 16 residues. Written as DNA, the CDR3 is TGTGCCAGCAGCCCGGGACTAGCGGGAGTTTCCTACGAGCAGTACTTC. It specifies CASSPGLAGVSYEQYF. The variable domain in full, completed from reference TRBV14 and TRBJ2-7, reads EAGVTQFPSHSVIEKGQTVTLRCDPISGHDNLYWYRRVMGKEIKFLLHFVKESKQDESGMPNNRFLAERTGGTYSTLKVQPAELEDSGVYFCASSPGLAGVSYEQYFGPGTRLTVT.

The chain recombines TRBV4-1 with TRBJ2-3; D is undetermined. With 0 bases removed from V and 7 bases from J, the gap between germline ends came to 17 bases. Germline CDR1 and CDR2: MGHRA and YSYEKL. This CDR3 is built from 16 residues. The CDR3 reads CASSQETEPVINTQYF. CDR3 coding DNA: TGCGCCAGCAGCCAAGAGACGGAGCCCGTTATTAATACGCAGTATTTT.

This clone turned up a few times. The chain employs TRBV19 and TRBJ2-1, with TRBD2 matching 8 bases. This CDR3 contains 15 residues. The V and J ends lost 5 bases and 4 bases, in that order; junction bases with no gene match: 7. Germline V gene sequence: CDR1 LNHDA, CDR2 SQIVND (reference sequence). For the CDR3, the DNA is TGTGCCAGTAGTCCTAGCGGGTCCGGATACAATGAGCAGTTCTTC. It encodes CASSPSGSGYNEQFF. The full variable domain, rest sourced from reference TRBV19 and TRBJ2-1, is DGGITQSPKYLFRKEGQNVTLSCEQNLNHDAMYWYRQDPGQGLRLIYYSQIVNDFQKGDIAEGYSVSREKKESFPLTVTSAQKNPTAFYLCASSPSGSGYNEQFFGPGTRLTVL.

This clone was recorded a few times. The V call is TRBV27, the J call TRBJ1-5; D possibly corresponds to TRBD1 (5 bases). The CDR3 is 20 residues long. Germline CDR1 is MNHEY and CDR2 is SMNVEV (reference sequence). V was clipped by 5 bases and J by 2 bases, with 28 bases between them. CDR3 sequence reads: CASSPGFGKGVGDGNQPQHF. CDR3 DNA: TGTGCCAGCAGTCCCGGGTTTGGGAAAGGTGTAGGGGATGGCAATCAGCCCCAGCATTTT.